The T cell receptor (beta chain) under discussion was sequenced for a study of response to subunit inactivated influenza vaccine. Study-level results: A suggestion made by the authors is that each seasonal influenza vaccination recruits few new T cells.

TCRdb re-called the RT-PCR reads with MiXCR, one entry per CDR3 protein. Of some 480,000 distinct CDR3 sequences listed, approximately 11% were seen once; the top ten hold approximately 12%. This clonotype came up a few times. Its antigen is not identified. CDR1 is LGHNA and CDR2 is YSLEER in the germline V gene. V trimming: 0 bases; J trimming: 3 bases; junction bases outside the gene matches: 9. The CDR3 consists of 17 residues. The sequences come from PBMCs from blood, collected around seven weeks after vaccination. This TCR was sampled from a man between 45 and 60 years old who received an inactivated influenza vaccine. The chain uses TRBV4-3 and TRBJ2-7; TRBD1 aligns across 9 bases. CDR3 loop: CASSQETTGTGLYEQYF. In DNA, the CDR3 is TGCGCCAGCAGCCAAGAAACCACCGGGACAGGGCTCTACGAGCAGTACTTC.